The next 20 T cell receptor beta chains were all read from a single sample in a study of T cell responses to AZD1222 COVID-19 vaccine. Sequenced by immunoSEQ multiplex PCR; TCRdb stores in-frame clones only, minus some. Here the sample spans about 150,000 clones, about 87% being singletons. The sample was peripheral blood, taken on day 0 of AZD1222 vaccination. All receptors come from an adult in good health.

This chain uses TRBV5-6 with TRBJ1-2, with a weak D call TRBD1 (5 bases). The CDR3 spans 13 residues. Trimming removed 3 bases from V and 5 bases from J, with 11 bases in between. The V gene's germline CDR1 is SGHDT and CDR2 YYEEEE. In DNA form, the CDR3 reads TGTGCCAGCAGCTCGCCGAAGGGGTATGGCTACACCTTC. This gives the protein CASSSPKGYGYTF.

The chain couples TRBV5-5 to TRBJ2-3; TRBD2 matches 11 bases. Germline V lookup: CDR1 SGHKS, CDR2 YYEKEE (reference sequence). V trimming: 1 base; J trimming: 0 bases; junction bases outside the gene matches: 10. The length of the CDR3 is 19 residues. CDR3 region: CASSLLTSGGLTSTDTQYF. The CDR3 DNA reads as TGTGCCAGCAGCTTGTTAACTAGCGGGGGCCTCACTAGCACAGATACGCAGTATTTT. Supplemented by reference TRBV5-5 and TRBJ2-3, the full variable domain reads DAGVTQSPTHLIKTRGQQVTLRCSPISGHKSVSWYQQVLGQGPQFIFQYYEKEERGRGNFPDRFSARQFPNYSSELNVNALLLGDSALYLCASSLLTSGGLTSTDTQYFGPGTRLTVL.

The sample holds one count of this clone. The chain joins TRBV28 to TRBJ1-1; D ambiguous. The CDR3 has 12 amino acids. V was shortened by 5 bases and J by 3 bases, with 7 bases between the two germline ends. Germline-derived CDR1 and CDR2 are MDHEN and SYDVKM. The CDR3: CASSPADTEAFF. The CDR3 bases are TGTGCCAGCAGTCCCGCCGACACTGAAGCTTTCTTT.

V and J are TRBV7-2 and TRBJ1-1; D gene ambiguous. The CDR3 has 13 residues. The ends were cut back, 2 bases at V and 5 bases at J, with 9 bases in the middle. Germline CDR1 SGHTA, CDR2 FQGNSA. The CDR3 protein is CASSLTEITEAFF. CDR3 nucleotides: TGTGCCAGCAGCTTAACGGAAATTACTGAAGCTTTCTTT. Variable domain in full (rest from reference TRBV7-2 and TRBJ1-1): GAGVSQSPSNKVTEKGKDVELRCDPISGHTALYWYRQSLGQGLEFLIYFQGNSAPDKSGLPSDRFSAERTGGSVSTLTIQRTQQEDSAVYLCASSLTEITEAFFGQGTRLTVV.

The chain couples TRBV5-1 to TRBJ2-1; TRBD1 or TRBD2 may be the D gene (5 bases each). Germline values: CDR1 SGHRS, CDR2 YFSETQ. The germline V and J ends were trimmed by 0 bases and 2 bases, with 12 bases remaining between them. The CDR3 is made up of 16 amino acids. The CDR3 DNA follows: TGCGCCAGCAGCTTGGTTGCCGGGGCCCCCTACAATGAGCAGTTCTTC. It yields the protein CASSLVAGAPYNEQFF.

The chain carries TRBV3-1 (or the pseudogene TRBV3-2) and TRBJ2-7, with 12 bases that match TRBD2. Trimming at V came to 2 bases and at J to 3 bases, leaving 14 bases not matched to a gene. CDR3 size: 19 residues. CDR1 LGHDT and CDR2 YNNKEL come from the germline V gene (reference sequence). The CDR3 loop reads CASSQYAWLAGGPDYEQYF. CDR3 DNA sequence: TGTGCCAGCAGCCAATATGCTTGGCTAGCGGGGGGGCCGGACTACGAGCAGTACTTC.

This clone was seen once. The CDR3 DNA is TGTGCCAGCAGCCCAATGACAGGGGGGAATGAGCAGTTCTTC. Protein product: CASSPMTGGNEQFF. The chain employs TRBV4-2 and TRBJ2-1, with 9 nucleotides matching TRBD1. The germline CDR1 and CDR2 sequences are LGHNA and YNFKEQ. The CDR3 covers 14 residues. The trim removed 4 bases at V and 7 bases at J, leaving 5 bases unmatched.

This clone appeared a single time. The genes are TRBV19 and TRBJ2-1, with 7 nucleotides matching TRBD2. Germline assignment: CDR1 LNHDA and CDR2 SQIVND (reference sequence). Trimming cost V 6 bases and J 2 bases; bases outside gene matches: 4. This CDR3 spans 14 amino acids. The CDR3 DNA reads as TGTGCCAGTAGCCCCGCGGGGGCCTACAATGAGCAGTTCTTC. Translated, it gives CASSPAGAYNEQFF.

The J gene is TRBJ2-3, the V gene TRBV5-1; D gene ambiguous. Trimming removed 7 bases from V and 2 bases from J, with 14 bases in between. CDR3 length: 14 residues. Germline CDR1 reads SGHRS; CDR2 reads YFSETQ. The chain's CDR3 is CASAHLGDTDTQYF. CDR3 sequence (DNA): TGCGCCAGCGCGCACTTAGGCGACACAGATACGCAGTATTTT.

The chain uses TRBV6-5 and TRBJ2-3; D is ambiguous. This CDR3 comprises 12 residues. The V end lost 7 bases, the J end lost 5 bases, and 10 bases lay between the germline ends. Germline V CDR1 and CDR2: MNHEY, SVGAGI. CDR3 bases: TGTGCCAGCATCTCGTCGGGAGATACGCAGTATTTT. Encoded protein: CASISSGDTQYF.

This clone was seen more than once but under ten times. The J gene is TRBJ1-2, the V gene TRBV19; D gene uncertain. Trimming stripped 5 bases from V and 8 bases from J, with 21 bases between. The V gene's germline CDR1 is LNHDA and CDR2 SQIVND (reference sequence). The CDR3 covers 15 residues. CDR3: CASSSQAGLTWGYTF. The DNA of the CDR3 is TGTGCCAGTAGTTCTCAGGCCGGCCTCACGTGGGGCTACACCTTC.

The gene calls are TRBV9 and TRBJ2-3; D uncertain. The CDR3 spans 13 residues. The ends were cut back, 4 bases at V and 5 bases at J, with 11 bases in the middle. In germline, CDR1 is SGDLS, CDR2 YYNGEE. This chain's CDR3 is CASSPSTGDTQYF. In DNA, the CDR3 is TGTGCCAGCAGCCCCTCGACTGGAGATACGCAGTATTTT.

The chain uses TRBV9 and TRBJ1-2; D is uncertain. Between the trimmed V and J ends, which lost 0 bases and 4 bases, there was a span of 7 bases. The CDR3 is made up of 13 amino acids. CDR1 SGDLS and CDR2 YYNGEE come from the germline V gene. The CDR3 reads CASSVGPIYGYTF. The CDR3 coding sequence is TGTGCCAGCAGCGTAGGACCGATCTATGGCTACACCTTC.

The chain joins TRBV19 to TRBJ2-7; perhaps TRBD1 as D (6 bases). This CDR3 spans 13 amino acids. Trimming removed 10 bases from V and 0 bases from J, with 13 bases in between. CDR1 and CDR2 (germline): LNHDA, SQIVND (reference sequence). The CDR3 DNA reads as TGTGCCACCCGCCGGGACAACTCCTACGAGCAGTACTTC. It is translated as CATRRDNSYEQYF.

This chain connects TRBV29-1 to TRBJ2-4, with D possibly TRBD2 on 5 matching bases. The CDR3 runs to 13 residues. With 7 bases removed from V and 0 bases from J, the gap between germline ends came to 10 bases. CDR1 is SQVTM, CDR2 ANQGSEA, per germline. The chain's CDR3 is CSALEGAKNIQYF. The CDR3 DNA sequence: TGCAGCGCCCTAGAGGGAGCCAAAAACATTCAGTACTTC.

The CDR3 protein is CASSKERQSNYGYTF. As DNA, the CDR3 is TGTGCCAGCAGCAAAGAGCGCCAGAGTAACTATGGCTACACCTTC. This chain connects TRBV21-1 to TRBJ1-2. TRBV21-1 is an annotated pseudogene. The CDR3 runs to 15 residues.

V and J are TRBV6-5 and TRBJ1-5; D perhaps matches TRBD1 (5 bases). CDR3 length: 15 residues. Per the germline V gene, CDR1 is MNHEY and CDR2 is SVGAGI. The ends were cut back, 6 bases at V and 2 bases at J, with 14 bases in the middle. The CDR3 DNA sequence: TGTGCCAGCAGCGCTACAGGAGGTGGCAATCAGCCCCAGCATTTT. It encodes CASSATGGGNQPQHF.

This clone is a singleton in its sample. The chain carries TRBV10-3 and TRBJ2-7; D gene unclear. This CDR3 spans 13 amino acids. V lost 3 bases, J lost 7 bases, and 13 bases lay in between. Germline V CDR1 and CDR2: ENHRY, SYGVKD. The CDR3 reads CAISDGAPGEQYF. The CDR3 DNA reads TGTGCCATCAGTGACGGTGCTCCAGGAGAGCAGTACTTC.

The V call is TRBV7-5, the J call TRBJ1-2. TRBV7-5 is deemed a pseudogene. The CDR3 is made up of 12 amino acids. The CDR3 nucleotides are TGTGCCAGAAGCTTAACGGACTATGGCTACACCTTC. Protein: CARSLTDYGYTF.

The chain is built from TRBV5-5 and TRBJ1-2; 7 bases match TRBD1. From germline, CDR1 is SGHKS and CDR2 YYEKEE (reference sequence). This CDR3 spans 14 amino acids. J lost 8 bases, V lost 1 base, and 8 bases had no gene match. The CDR3 DNA sequence: TGTGCCAGCAGCTTGAGTGAGGGGGCGAGGGGCTACACCTTC. This sequence encodes CASSLSEGARGYTF.